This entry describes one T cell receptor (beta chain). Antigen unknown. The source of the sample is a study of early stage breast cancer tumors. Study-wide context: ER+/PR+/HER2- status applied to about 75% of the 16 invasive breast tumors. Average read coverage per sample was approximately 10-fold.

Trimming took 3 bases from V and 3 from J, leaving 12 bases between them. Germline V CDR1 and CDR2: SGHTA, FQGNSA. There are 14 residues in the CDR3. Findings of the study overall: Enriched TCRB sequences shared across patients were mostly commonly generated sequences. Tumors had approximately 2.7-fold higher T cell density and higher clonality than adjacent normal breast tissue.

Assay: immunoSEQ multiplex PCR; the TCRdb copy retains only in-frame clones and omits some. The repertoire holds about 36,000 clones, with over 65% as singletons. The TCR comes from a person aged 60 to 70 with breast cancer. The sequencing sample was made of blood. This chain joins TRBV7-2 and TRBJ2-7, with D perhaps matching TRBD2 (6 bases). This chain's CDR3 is CASSLSSGYYEQYF. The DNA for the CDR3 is TGTGCCAGCAGCTTGAGTAGCGGTTACTACGAGCAGTACTTC.